This T cell receptor (beta chain) was profiled in a study of OX40 agonist ivuxolimab in advanced cancers. Study-level findings and limits: Average numbers of expanded clones were greater in CD8+ T cells than in CD4+.

Germline assignment: CDR1 SGHRS and CDR2 YFSETQ. CDR3 size: 17 residues. Trimming cost V 2 bases and J 4 bases; bases outside gene matches: 12. A word on this clone: Its antigen is currently unknown.

Method: immunoSEQ multiplex PCR; TCRdb's copy keeps in-frame clones and lacks some. The sample yields some 70,000 clones, 75% to 85% seen once. Source: CD4+ or CD8+ T cells sorted from blood, taken in a trial of the OX40 agonist ivuxolimab. The genes are TRBV5-1 and TRBJ1-1, with TRBD1 matching 9 bases. This clonotype was sampled from an adult with an advanced solid tumor such as melanoma, head and neck, liver or kidney cancer. The CDR3 bases are TGCGCCAGCAGCTTACCCGCAACAGGGGGCGCAATCACTGAAGCTTTCTTT. It yields the protein CASSLPATGGAITEAFF.